This T cell receptor (beta chain) was sequenced during a study of STAT5B mutations in CD4+ large granular lymphocyte leukemia. The junction had 9 bases not matched to a gene; V was cut back by 6 bases and J by 4 bases. The CDR3 has 16 residues. Germline V gives CDR1 ENHRY, CDR2 SYGVKD. The assay was immunoSEQ multiplex PCR, and TCRdb's table has in-frame clones only and misses some. The sample carries about 24,000 clones, around 72% recorded once. Notes on the study in general: Approximately 25% of private leukemic clonotypes occurred rarely in other patients' non-leukemic repertoires.

As for this clone: Its target is not known.

The source is a human donor in good health. The gene calls are TRBV10-3 and TRBJ2-2, with 9 bases lining up with TRBD1. Sequencing was performed on CD4+ T cells from blood buffy coats. The CDR3 region is CAISAKDRGSTGELFF. The CDR3 nucleotides are TGTGCCATCAGCGCTAAGGACAGGGGCAGCACCGGGGAGCTGTTTTTT.